A selection of T cell receptor beta chains follows, all from one sample in a study of shared clonotypes between healthy human individuals. Data came from immunoSEQ multiplex PCR; TCRdb stores just in-frame clones and leaves some out. The table includes about 590,000 clones, nearly 97% detected once. What was sequenced was naive CD8+ T cells sorted from blood. The receptor set was obtained from a woman younger than 45 in good health. Each CDR3 is given with its conserved first and last residue. A D gene is named only where the DNA matches it firmly. Only part of the rows carry a size: once, few, many, or a class if the clone is expanded.

TRBV6-5	TRBD2	TRBJ2-2	once	TGTGCCAGCAGTTACTGGCGGGGAGGGTCCGGGGAGCTGTTTTTT	CASSYWRGGSGELFF
TRBV29-1	TRBD1	TRBJ1-1	NA	TGCAGCGTCATCCCTTACGTGAGGGGGACAGGGGGCAAGACGGACACTGAAGCTTTCTTT	CSVIPYVRGTGGKTDTEAFF
TRBV28	NA	TRBJ1-2	once	TGTGCCAGCAGTTTAAGCGAAGGGGAGGTCTATGGCTACACCTTC	CASSLSEGEVYGYTF
TRBV19	NA	TRBJ2-2	NA	TGTGCCAGCGTGGGGGGAAGAACCGGGGAGCTGTTTTTT	CASVGGRTGELFF
TRBV27	NA	TRBJ2-7	NA	TGTGCCAGCACCCGGACAGATAACTCCTACGAGCAGTACTTC	CASTRTDNSYEQYF
TRBV7-6	TRBD2	TRBJ2-7	once	TGTGCCAGCAGCCCCGGGACTAGCGGCTACGAGCAGTACTTC	CASSPGTSGYEQYF
TRBV4-2	NA	TRBJ1-1	NA	TGTGCCAGCAGCCAAGACTTCGGGGCAGAAGCTTTCTTT	CASSQDFGAEAFF
TRBV19	NA	TRBJ2-2	NA	TGTGCCAGTAGTTTCCACCCCCAGGGTCGTAGATATAACACCGGGGAGCTGTTTTTT	CASSFHPQGRRYNTGELFF
TRBV5-4	TRBD1	TRBJ1-2	NA	TGTGCCAGCAGCTTGGACAGGGGGACTAGTGGCTACACCTTC	CASSLDRGTSGYTF
TRBV6-5	NA	TRBJ2-3	NA	TGTGCCAGCAGTTACTCGGCCCTTCACACAGATACGCAGTATTTT	CASSYSALHTDTQYF
TRBV2	TRBD1	TRBJ2-7	NA	TGTGCCAGCAGCGACCCGGGGACAGGGGTCTACGAGCAGTACTTC	CASSDPGTGVYEQYF
TRBV2	TRBD2	TRBJ2-7	NA	TGTGCCAGCAGTGAAGCAAACTGGCGGGAGAGTGATGAGCAGTACTTC	CASSEANWRESDEQYF
TRBV28	TRBD1	TRBJ1-2	NA	TGTGCCAGCAGGCCCGGGACAGGGGGTCACCTTAAGGGCCGGGAGAGTAGCGACTATGGCTACACCTTC	CASRPGTGGHLKGRESSDYGYTF
TRBV28	NA	TRBJ2-1	NA	TGTGCCAGCAGTTTGGCGCGCGGCACCTACAATGAGCAGTTCTTC	CASSLARGTYNEQFF
TRBV15	NA	TRBJ2-5	NA	TGTGCCACCAGCACCGGTGGCGAGGGAGAGACCCAGTACTTC	CATSTGGEGETQYF
TRBV6-5	TRBD1	TRBJ2-7	NA	TGTGCCAGCAGTTACTCGACAGGGCAGAGAATCGAGCAGTACTTC	CASSYSTGQRIEQYF
TRBV11-2	NA	TRBJ2-7	NA	TGTGCCAGCAGCTTACCTGGACTCGAGCAGTACTTC	CASSLPGLEQYF
TRBV15	NA	TRBJ1-3	NA	TGTGCCACCAGCAGCGCGATACAGAACTCTGGAAACACCATATATTTT	CATSSAIQNSGNTIYF
TRBV6-1	NA	TRBJ2-7	NA	TGTGCCGGAGAGTGCGAGCAGTACTTC	CAGECEQYF
TRBV9	TRBD1	TRBJ1-5	NA	TGTGCCGGCAGCGTCGACAGGGGAAGCAATCAGCCCCAGCATTTT	CAGSVDRGSNQPQHF
TRBV25-1	NA	TRBJ2-7	NA	TGTGCCAGCAGTGATCTGTTCTACGAGCAGTACTTC	CASSDLFYEQYF
TRBV7-6	NA	TRBJ2-1	NA	TGTGCCAGCAGCTTAGGGGCCTCCACCGAGCAGTTCTTC	CASSLGASTEQFF
TRBV16	TRBD1	TRBJ2-7	once	TGTGCCAGCAGCCAATCGGACAGGGCCTCCTACGAGCAGTACTTC	CASSQSDRASYEQYF
TRBV28	NA	TRBJ2-3	NA	TGTGCCAGCACGCCTCCGTTTGGAGATACGCAGTATTTT	CASTPPFGDTQYF
TRBV6-5	NA	TRBJ2-3	NA	TGTGCCAGCAGTGTCGGTGGAGATACGCAGTATTTT	CASSVGGDTQYF
TRBV10-1	TRBD2	TRBJ2-7	NA	TGCGCCAGCGCTAGCGGACCCTCCTACGAGCAGTACTTC	CASASGPSYEQYF
TRBV28	NA	TRBJ1-5	NA	TGTGCCAGCAGTGGGGGTTGGGATCAGCCCCAGCATTTT	CASSGGWDQPQHF
TRBV28	TRBD2	TRBJ2-7	NA	TGTGCCAGCACTGAAGCGGGAGGGCGGCACGAGCAGTACTTC	CASTEAGGRHEQYF
TRBV27	NA	TRBJ2-7	NA	TGTGCCAGCAGTCCCTCGGACTGGATCTACGAGCAGTACTTC	CASSPSDWIYEQYF
TRBV19	TRBD1	TRBJ2-1	NA	TGTGCCAGTAGTCCGACAGGGGGGTTTTTCGATGAGCAGTTCTTC	CASSPTGGFFDEQFF
TRBV2	NA	TRBJ2-3	NA	TGTGCCAGCAACGAGGGAGCGGGAGATACGCAGTATTTT	CASNEGAGDTQYF
TRBV4-1	TRBD1	TRBJ2-4	NA	TGCGCCAGCAGCCAACCAGGGGGCCGGGACAAGGAGCGGTATCAGTACTTC	CASSQPGGRDKERYQYF
TRBV27	NA	TRBJ2-3	NA	TGTGCCAGCAGTCCCAAGCACAGGGACCGGTTTTTGGATACGCAGTATTTT	CASSPKHRDRFLDTQYF
TRBV19	NA	TRBJ2-3	NA	TGTGCCAGTAGCCCGTTGGTCAGCTCGTTTGCAGATACGCAGTATTTT	CASSPLVSSFADTQYF
TRBV5-1	NA	TRBJ2-7	NA	TGCGCCAGCAGCTCTAGCGATAGCTCCTACGAGCAGTACTTC	CASSSSDSSYEQYF
TRBV7-9	TRBD2	TRBJ2-7	once	TGTGCCAGCATGGACGGGACTAGCATTCTTTACGAGCAGTACTTC	CASMDGTSILYEQYF
TRBV7-9	TRBD2	TRBJ2-7	NA	TGTGCCAGCAGCCCCGTGATAGTATTGGCGGGAGTGATCGAGCAGTACTTC	CASSPVIVLAGVIEQYF
TRBV7-9	NA	TRBJ2-7	NA	TGTGCCAGCAGCCTCCCCGGGACCGTCGGCTACGAGCAGTACTTC	CASSLPGTVGYEQYF
TRBV28	TRBD2	TRBJ2-5	NA	TGTGCCAGCAGTTCAAGACTAGCGGGAAGGGAGACCCAGTACTTC	CASSSRLAGRETQYF
TRBV5-6	TRBD1	TRBJ1-4	NA	TGTGCCAGCAGGCCCACAGGGGGTGAAAAACTGTTTTTT	CASRPTGGEKLFF
TRBV6-1	NA	TRBJ2-3	NA	TGTGCCAGCAGTGTGGCGATCACAGATACGCAGTATTTT	CASSVAITDTQYF
TRBV11-2	NA	TRBJ2-5	NA	TGTGCCAGCAGTCAAGGGGGAGGTGGTGAGACCCAGTACTTC	CASSQGGGGETQYF
TRBV9	NA	TRBJ1-5	NA	TGTGCCAGCAGCGCACAGAACAATCAGCCCCAGCATTTT	CASSAQNNQPQHF
TRBV6-1	NA	TRBJ2-7	NA	TGTGCCAGCAGTGAAGAGTCAGGGTTTGGCGAGCAGTACTTC	CASSEESGFGEQYF
TRBV18	TRBD1	TRBJ1-2	NA	TGTGCCAGCTCGGATCAGGGGGCGGAGGGCTACACCTTC	CASSDQGAEGYTF
TRBV19	NA	TRBJ1-2	NA	TGTGCCAGTAGTTATCTTGACCTCTATGGCTACACCTTC	CASSYLDLYGYTF